Listed here are 3 T cell receptor beta chains from one sample, sequenced in a study of blood T cells in healthy people across ages. The second PCR ran roughly 6 to 11 cycles with a sample-barcoded 5' primer and J-beta primers. From the 5' RACE reads, TCRdb called clonotypes with MiXCR, one entry per CDR3 protein. This table has 800,000 to 950,000 distinct CDR3 sequences, 25% to 35% appearing once. These data also formed part of another study, on T cells of mothers and their children.

The material sequenced was blood. Receptors were obtained from a woman between 40 and 50 years old in good health.

In its sample, this clonotype was seen a few times. The rearrangement links TRBV5-1 to TRBJ2-5; TRBD1 agrees at 7 bases. Trimming cost V 3 bases and J 3 bases; bases outside gene matches: 5. Germline V gene sequence: CDR1 SGHRS, CDR2 YFSETQ. This CDR3 has 14 residues. CDR3 in amino acids: CASSSGQAEETQYF. The CDR3 nucleotides are TGCGCCAGCAGCTCTGGACAGGCAGAAGAGACCCAGTACTTC.

This clonotype occurred many times. A junction boundary mismatches the germline segment, possibly from a read error. The chain employs TRBV12-3 or TRBV12-4 and TRBJ1-2; a weak D match, TRBD1 (5 bases). The CDR3 length is 13 residues. CDR3 sequence reads: CASSLGQGGGYTF. Here the CDR3 DNA reads TGTGCCAGCAGCTTAGGGCAGGGCGGAGGCTACACCTTC.

V usage is TRBV5-1 and J usage is TRBJ2-7; 9 nucleotides agree with TRBD2. The V segment lost 4 bases and the J segment 4 bases; nucleotides outside the gene matches: 6. Germline loops: CDR1 SGHRS, CDR2 YFSETQ. This CDR3 is 14 amino acids long. CDR3 residues: CASSLASGVYEQYF. The CDR3, as DNA: TGCGCCAGCAGCCTGGCTAGCGGGGTATACGAGCAGTACTTC. The full variable domain, with the rest looked up from reference TRBV5-1 and TRBJ2-7, is KAGVTQTPRYLIKTRGQQVTLSCSPISGHRSVSWYQQTPGQGLQFLFEYFSETQRNKGNFPGRFSGRQFSNSRSEMNVSTLELGDSALYLCASSLASGVYEQYFGPGTRLTVT.